This T cell receptor beta chain was observed in a study of beta chain features in type 1 diabetes. Study-wide findings and caveats: Relative to healthy donors, patients appeared to have naive, central memory and Treg TCRB repertoires that were more similar. Shortening that was moderate but significant affected the TCRB CDR3s of Type 1 diabetes patients in all four CD4+ subsets.

Expressed TCRB transcripts were sequenced because the entire RNA isolate underwent reverse transcription. The table came from immunoSEQ multiplex PCR; TCRdb's copy has only in-frame clones and leaves some out. Of about 710,000 clones in the sample, about 14% were seen once. With respect to this clone: Its antigen remains unidentified.

Sequencing was done on a sample of naive CD4+ T cells from blood. The clonotype was recovered from a man between 18 and 29 years old with type 1 diabetes.

The DNA of the CDR3 is TGTGCCAGCAGCTTATCAGGTTTGAATGAGCAGTTCTTC. Translated: CASSLSGLNEQFF. This rearrangement joins TRBV7-2 to TRBJ2-1, with no clear D. V lost 2 bases, J lost 7 bases, and 9 bases lay in between. CDR1 and CDR2 (germline): SGHTA, FQGNSA. CDR3 length: 13 residues. Variable domain in full (rest from reference TRBV7-2 and TRBJ2-1): GAGVSQSPSNKVTEKGKDVELRCDPISGHTALYWYRQSLGQGLEFLIYFQGNSAPDKSGLPSDRFSAERTGGSVSTLTIQRTQQEDSAVYLCASSLSGLNEQFFGPGTRLTVL.